This entry lists 14 T cell receptor beta chains sequenced from one sample in a study of blood T cell repertoires in COVID-19. Only in-frame clones appear in the TCRdb table, and some are missing; sequencing was by immunoSEQ multiplex PCR. The repertoire has around 95,000 clones, approximately 90% of them found once; the top ten carry roughly 5%. The sequenced sample was peripheral blood. The receptor source for this set is a man in his fifties or sixties with acute or convalescent COVID-19.

The gene calls are TRBV9 and TRBJ2-1; D gene uncertain. Looked up from germline, CDR1 is SGDLS and CDR2 is YYNGEE. The CDR3 consists of 15 residues. Trimming left V 0 bases short and J 0 bases short, with 7 bases between. The CDR3 bases are TGTGCCAGCAGCGTAGCGGGTCCCTCCTACAATGAGCAGTTCTTC. It translates to CASSVAGPSYNEQFF.

This rearrangement joins TRBV6-5 to TRBJ2-3; the match to TRBD1 covers 9 bases. Germline CDR1 is MNHEY and CDR2 is SVGAGI. V dropped 8 bases and J dropped 2; count of bases not matched to a gene: 5. The CDR3 length is 14 residues. Here the CDR3 reads CASADRGTTDTQYF. CDR3 DNA sequence: TGTGCCAGCGCGGACAGGGGCACCACAGATACGCAGTATTTT.

The chain combines TRBV5-4 with TRBJ2-6, with D perhaps matching TRBD1 (6 bases). With 4 bases removed from V and 0 bases from J, the gap between germline ends came to 8 bases. The germline V gene encodes CDR1 SGHNT and CDR2 YYREEE (reference sequence). The CDR3 sequence is 15 residues long. CDR3 sequence (DNA): TGTGCCAGCAGCCGAGGGGGCTCTGGGGCCAACGTCCTGACTTTC. It specifies CASSRGGSGANVLTF.

This clone was seen only once. The rearrangement joins TRBV6-6 to TRBJ2-1; D may be TRBD2 (6 bases). CDR3 length: 16 amino acids. Germline values: CDR1 MNHNY, CDR2 SVGAGI (reference sequence). The V end lost 5 bases, the J end lost 1 base, and 15 bases lay between the germline ends. For the CDR3, the DNA is TGTGCCAGCAGTCAGTTTATAGCGGTTTCCTACAATGAGCAGTTCTTC. Residues: CASSQFIAVSYNEQFF.

This chain joins TRBV12-5 and TRBJ2-1; 11 nucleotides agree with TRBD2. The CDR3 loop spans 16 amino acids. V shed 5 bases and J 9 bases; nucleotides not matched to a gene: 12. Germline CDR1 is LGHNT and CDR2 is FRNRAP. The CDR3 bases are TGTGCTAGTGGTACCGGGACTAGCGGAGGAGGAAGTGAGCAGTTCTTC. Translation gives CASGTGTSGGGSEQFF.

The chain recombines TRBV27 with TRBJ2-5; 8 nucleotides match TRBD2. Germline CDR1 MNHEY, CDR2 SMNVEV (reference sequence). The V gene end was trimmed by 6 bases and the J gene end by 5 bases; junction bases not matched to a gene: 8. The CDR3 contains 14 residues. The CDR3 nucleotides read TGTGCCAGCAGAGGAGGGGGACTAGATGAGACCCAGTACTTC. This gives the protein CASRGGGLDETQYF.

This sequence joins TRBV5-4 and TRBJ1-2, with D unclear. The CDR3 is 14 residues long. The V gene's germline CDR1 is SGHNT and CDR2 YYREEE (reference sequence). Trimming removed 0 bases at V and 8 bases at J, with 14 bases between. The CDR3 DNA sequence: TGTGCCAGCAGCTTGGTCGGGGTTATGGGGGGCTACACCTTC. Translated, it gives CASSLVGVMGGYTF.

This chain joins TRBV5-8 and TRBJ1-2, with D uncertain. V was clipped by 0 bases and J by 2 bases, with 8 bases between them. Germline loops: CDR1 SGHTS, CDR2 YDEGEE. The CDR3 loop spans 14 amino acids. CDR3 in DNA: TGTGCCAGCAGCTTGGCCAGAGGGAACTATGGCTACACCTTC. Protein product: CASSLARGNYGYTF.

V and J are TRBV24-1 and TRBJ2-2; 8 nucleotides align to TRBD2. Germline-derived CDR1 and CDR2 are KGHDR and SFDVKD. CDR3 length: 18 residues. With 5 bases clipped from V and 3 bases from J, the junction kept 13 bases outside the gene matches. The CDR3 nucleotides are TGTGCCACCAGTGCCGTACTTGTCTGGCGGGAGGACACCGGGGAGCTGTTTTTT. Its translation: CATSAVLVWREDTGELFF.

The V gene is TRBV6-5, the J gene TRBJ2-3; the D gene is possibly TRBD2 (5 bases). Trimming shortened V by 6 bases and J by 6 bases, and 19 bases separated the two germline ends. This CDR3 has 15 amino acids. The germline CDR1 and CDR2 sequences are MNHEY and SVGAGI. This CDR3 is CASSPDWTRRDTQYF. CDR3 nucleotides: TGTGCCAGCAGCCCGGACTGGACCAGGCGTGATACGCAGTATTTT.

J is TRBJ1-1 and V is TRBV5-6; D perhaps matches TRBD1 (6 bases). Germline CDR1 is SGHDT and CDR2 is YYEEEE. The length of the CDR3 is 16 residues. Trimming took 4 bases from V and 0 from J, leaving 16 bases between them. CDR3 residues: CASSPYYRALNTEAFF. The CDR3 DNA sequence: TGTGCCAGCAGCCCTTACTACAGGGCACTGAACACTGAAGCTTTCTTT.

The chain joins TRBV27 to TRBJ2-3; D might be TRBD2 (6 bases). The CDR3 consists of 11 residues. Germline V gene data show CDR1 as MNHEY and CDR2 as SMNVEV (reference sequence). Trimming removed 6 bases at V and 11 bases at J, with 12 bases between. CDR3 residues: CASSETGRQYF. In nucleotides, the CDR3 is TGTGCCAGCAGCGAGACCGGGAGGCAGTATTTT.

V and J are TRBV6-6 and TRBJ1-4; D perhaps matches TRBD1 (5 bases). The V gene's germline CDR1 is MNHNY and CDR2 SVGAGI (reference sequence). This CDR3 comprises 13 residues. Trimming took off 2 bases at V and 7 bases at J, with 8 bases between the two ends. CDR3 amino acids: CASSYAGLEKLFF. In nucleotides, the CDR3 is TGTGCCAGCAGTTACGCAGGGCTTGAAAAACTGTTTTTT.

V and J are TRBV3-1 (or the pseudogene TRBV3-2) and TRBJ1-5, with 7 bases that match TRBD1. This CDR3 region has 15 residues. J gave up 0 bases and V 4 bases, and 3 bases lay outside the gene matches. CDR1 is LGHDT, CDR2 YNNKEL, per germline (reference sequence). DNA for the CDR3: TGTGCCAGCAGCCCGGGACAGTATAGCAATCAGCCCCAGCATTTT. Translated: CASSPGQYSNQPQHF.